The text below deals with one T cell receptor (beta chain). Its antigen is undetermined. This record belongs to a study of blood T cells in healthy people across ages. Primed by a sample-barcoded 5' primer and a J-beta primer mix, a second PCR proceeded for about 6 to 12 cycles. Every sample gave at least 2.5 million paired-end reads containing CDR3. Each CDR3 protein is one row after TCRdb ran MiXCR on the 5' RACE reads. The top ten hold about 20% of the sample, which has 1,100,000 or so distinct CDR3 sequences, around 43% seen once. J lost 3 bases, V lost 2 bases, and 9 bases had no gene match. The CDR3 loop spans 15 amino acids. Per germline, CDR1 DFQATT and CDR2 SNEGSKA (reference sequence). Findings and caveats of the study: A strong correlation was found between TCR beta diversity and the percentage of naive T cells. Long-lived and aged donors differed, with more naive CD4+ cells and higher diversity in the long-lived.

Each sample yielded at least 6 million isolated PBMCs. This chain uses TRBV20-1 with TRBJ1-1, with 7 nucleotides matching TRBD1. The receptor was derived from a woman between 55 and 75 years old in good health. Specimen: blood. The CDR3 sequence: CSARKYQGVHTEAFF. The CDR3 nucleotides are TGCAGTGCTAGAAAATACCAGGGGGTTCACACTGAAGCTTTCTTT.